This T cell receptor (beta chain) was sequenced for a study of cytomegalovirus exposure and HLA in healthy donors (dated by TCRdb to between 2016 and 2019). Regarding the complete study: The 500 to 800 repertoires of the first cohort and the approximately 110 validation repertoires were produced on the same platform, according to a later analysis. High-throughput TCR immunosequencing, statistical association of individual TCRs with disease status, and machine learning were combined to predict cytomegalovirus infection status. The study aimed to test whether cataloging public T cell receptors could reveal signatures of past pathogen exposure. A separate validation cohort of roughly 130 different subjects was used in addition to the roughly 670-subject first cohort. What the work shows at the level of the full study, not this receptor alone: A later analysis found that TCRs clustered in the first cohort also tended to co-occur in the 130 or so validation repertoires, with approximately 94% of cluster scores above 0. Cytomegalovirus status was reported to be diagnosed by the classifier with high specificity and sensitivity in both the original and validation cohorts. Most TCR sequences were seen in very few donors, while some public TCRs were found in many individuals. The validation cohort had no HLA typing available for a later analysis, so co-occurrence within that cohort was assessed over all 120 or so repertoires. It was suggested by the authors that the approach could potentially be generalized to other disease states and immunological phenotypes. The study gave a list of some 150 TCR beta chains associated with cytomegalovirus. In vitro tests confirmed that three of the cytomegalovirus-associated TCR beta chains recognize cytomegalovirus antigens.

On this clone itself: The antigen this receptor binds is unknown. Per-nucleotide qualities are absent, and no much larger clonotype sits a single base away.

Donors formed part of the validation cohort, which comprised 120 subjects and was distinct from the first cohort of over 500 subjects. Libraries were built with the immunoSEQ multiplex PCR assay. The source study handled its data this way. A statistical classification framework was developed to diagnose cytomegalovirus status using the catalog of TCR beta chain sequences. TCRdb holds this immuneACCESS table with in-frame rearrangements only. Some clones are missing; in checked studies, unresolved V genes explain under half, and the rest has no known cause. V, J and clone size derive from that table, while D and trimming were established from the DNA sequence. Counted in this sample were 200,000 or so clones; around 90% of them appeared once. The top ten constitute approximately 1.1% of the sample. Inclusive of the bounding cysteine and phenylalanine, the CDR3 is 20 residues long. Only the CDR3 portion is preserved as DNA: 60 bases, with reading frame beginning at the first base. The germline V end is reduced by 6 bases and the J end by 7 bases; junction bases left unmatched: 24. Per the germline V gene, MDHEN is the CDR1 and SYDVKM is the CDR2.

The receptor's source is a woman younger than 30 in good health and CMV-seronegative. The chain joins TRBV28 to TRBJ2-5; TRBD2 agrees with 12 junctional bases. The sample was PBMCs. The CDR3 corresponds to CASSSLSTSGRTMKRGTQYF. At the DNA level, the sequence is TGTGCCAGCAGCTCCCTCTCTACTAGCGGGAGGACCATGAAACGGGGGACCCAGTACTTC.